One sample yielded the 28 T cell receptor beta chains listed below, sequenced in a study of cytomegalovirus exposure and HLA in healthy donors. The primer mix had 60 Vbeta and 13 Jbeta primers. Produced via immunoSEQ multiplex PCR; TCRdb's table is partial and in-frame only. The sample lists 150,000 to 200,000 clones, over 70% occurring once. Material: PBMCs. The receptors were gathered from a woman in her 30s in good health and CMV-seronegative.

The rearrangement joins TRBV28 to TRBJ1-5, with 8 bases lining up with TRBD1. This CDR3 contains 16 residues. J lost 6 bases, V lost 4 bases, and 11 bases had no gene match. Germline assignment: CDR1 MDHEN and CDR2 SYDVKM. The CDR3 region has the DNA TGTGCCAGCAGTTCGGACAGGGACGATTGGAGTCAGCCCCAGCATTTT. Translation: CASSSDRDDWSQPQHF.

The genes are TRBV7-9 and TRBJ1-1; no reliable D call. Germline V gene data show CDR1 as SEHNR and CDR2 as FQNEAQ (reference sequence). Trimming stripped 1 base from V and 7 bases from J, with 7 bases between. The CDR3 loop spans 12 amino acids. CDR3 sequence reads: CASSLGPLEAFF. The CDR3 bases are TGTGCCAGCAGCTTAGGGCCCCTTGAAGCTTTCTTT.

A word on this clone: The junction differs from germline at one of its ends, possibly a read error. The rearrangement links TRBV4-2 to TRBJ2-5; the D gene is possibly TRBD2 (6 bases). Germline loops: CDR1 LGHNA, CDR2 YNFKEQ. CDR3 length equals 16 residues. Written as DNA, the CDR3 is TGTGCCGGCAGCCCTGGAGGGGTTGGGAGGCAAGAGACCCAGTACTTC. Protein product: CAGSPGGVGRQETQYF.

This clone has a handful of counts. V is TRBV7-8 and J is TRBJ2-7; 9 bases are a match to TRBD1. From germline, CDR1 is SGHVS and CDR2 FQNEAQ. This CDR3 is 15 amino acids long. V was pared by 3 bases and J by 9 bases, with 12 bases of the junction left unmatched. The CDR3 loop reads CASSFPGTGKSGQYF. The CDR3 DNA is TGTGCCAGCAGCTTTCCCGGGACAGGGAAATCTGGGCAGTACTTC. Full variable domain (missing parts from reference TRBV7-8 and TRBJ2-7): GAGVSQSPRYKVAKRGQDVALRCDPISGHVSLFWYQQALGQGPEFLTYFQNEAQLDKSGLPSDRFFAERPEGSVSTLKIQRTQQEDSAVYLCASSFPGTGKSGQYFGPGTRLTVT.

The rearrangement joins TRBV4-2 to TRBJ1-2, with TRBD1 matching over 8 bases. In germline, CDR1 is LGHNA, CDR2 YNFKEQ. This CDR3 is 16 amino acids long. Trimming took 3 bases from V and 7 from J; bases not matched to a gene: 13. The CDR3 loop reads CASSQNGPGGLAGYTF. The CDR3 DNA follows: TGTGCCAGCAGCCAGAATGGGCCAGGGGGCTTAGCTGGCTACACCTTC.

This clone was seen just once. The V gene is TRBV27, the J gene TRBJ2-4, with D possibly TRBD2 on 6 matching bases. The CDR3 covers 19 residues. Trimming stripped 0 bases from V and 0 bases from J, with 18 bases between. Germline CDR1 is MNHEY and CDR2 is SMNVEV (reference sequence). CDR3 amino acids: CASSLSGGGGTKAKNIQYF. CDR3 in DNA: TGTGCCAGCAGTTTATCGGGGGGTGGGGGTACCAAAGCCAAAAACATTCAGTACTTC.

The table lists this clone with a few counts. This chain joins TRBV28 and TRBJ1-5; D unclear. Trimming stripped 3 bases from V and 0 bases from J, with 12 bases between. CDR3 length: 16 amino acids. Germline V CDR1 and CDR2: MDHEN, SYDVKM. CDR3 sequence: CASSLSISYSNQPQHF. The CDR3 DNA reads TGTGCCAGCAGTTTGAGTATCTCATATAGCAATCAGCCCCAGCATTTT. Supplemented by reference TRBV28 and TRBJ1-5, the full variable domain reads DVKVTQSSRYLVKRTGEKVFLECVQDMDHENMFWYRQDPGLGLRLIYFSYDVKMKEKGDIPEGYSVSREKKERFSLILESASTNQTSMYLCASSLSISYSNQPQHFGDGTRLSIL.

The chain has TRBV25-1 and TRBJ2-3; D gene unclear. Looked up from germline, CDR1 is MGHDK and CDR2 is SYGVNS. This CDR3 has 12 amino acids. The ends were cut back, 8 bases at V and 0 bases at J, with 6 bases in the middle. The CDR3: CASASSTDTQYF. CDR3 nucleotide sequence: TGTGCCAGCGCGTCTAGCACAGATACGCAGTATTTT.

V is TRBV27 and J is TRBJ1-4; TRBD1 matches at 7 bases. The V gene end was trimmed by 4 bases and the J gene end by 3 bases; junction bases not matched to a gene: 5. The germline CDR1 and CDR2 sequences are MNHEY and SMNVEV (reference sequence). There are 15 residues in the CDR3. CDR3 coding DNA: TGTGCCAGCAGTTCACAGGGGCAAGCTAATGAAAAACTGTTTTTT. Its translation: CASSSQGQANEKLFF. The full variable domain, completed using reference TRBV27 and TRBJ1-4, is EAQVTQNPRYLITVTGKKLTVTCSQNMNHEYMSWYRQDPGLGLRQIYYSMNVEVTDKGDVPEGYKVSRKEKRNFPLILESPSPNQTSLYFCASSSQGQANEKLFFGSGTQLSVL.

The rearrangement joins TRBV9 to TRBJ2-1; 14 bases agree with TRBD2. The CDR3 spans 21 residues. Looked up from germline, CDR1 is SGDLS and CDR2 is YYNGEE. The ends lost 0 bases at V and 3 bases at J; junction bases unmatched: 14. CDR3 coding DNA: TGTGCCAGCAGCGTAGCGGTTGAGACTAGCGGGAGGGCCCCTTACTACAATGAGCAGTTCTTC. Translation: CASSVAVETSGRAPYYNEQFF.

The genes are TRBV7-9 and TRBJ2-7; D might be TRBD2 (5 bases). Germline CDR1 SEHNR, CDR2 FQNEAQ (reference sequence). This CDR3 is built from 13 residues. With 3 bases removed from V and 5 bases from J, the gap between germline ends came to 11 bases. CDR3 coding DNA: TGTGCCAGCAGCTTGTATTTCGGGGACGAGCAGTACTTC. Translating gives CASSLYFGDEQYF.

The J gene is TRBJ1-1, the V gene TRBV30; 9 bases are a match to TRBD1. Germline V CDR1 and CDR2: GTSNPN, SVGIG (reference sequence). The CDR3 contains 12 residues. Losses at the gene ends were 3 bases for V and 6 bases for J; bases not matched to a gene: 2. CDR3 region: CAWRGQGPEAFF. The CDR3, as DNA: TGTGCCTGGAGGGGACAGGGTCCTGAAGCTTTCTTT.

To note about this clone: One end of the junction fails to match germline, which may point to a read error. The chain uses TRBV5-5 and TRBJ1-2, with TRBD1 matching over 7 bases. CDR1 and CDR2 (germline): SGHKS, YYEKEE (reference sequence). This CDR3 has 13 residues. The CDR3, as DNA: TGTACCAGCAGCTGGACAGGAGTCTATGGCTACACCTTC. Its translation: CTSSWTGVYGYTF.

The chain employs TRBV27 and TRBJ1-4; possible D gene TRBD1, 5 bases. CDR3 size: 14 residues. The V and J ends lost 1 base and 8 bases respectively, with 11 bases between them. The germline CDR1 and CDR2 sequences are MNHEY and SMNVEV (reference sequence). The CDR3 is CASSLLGVGEKLFF. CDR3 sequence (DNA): TGTGCCAGCAGTTTATTAGGGGTGGGGGAAAAACTGTTTTTT.

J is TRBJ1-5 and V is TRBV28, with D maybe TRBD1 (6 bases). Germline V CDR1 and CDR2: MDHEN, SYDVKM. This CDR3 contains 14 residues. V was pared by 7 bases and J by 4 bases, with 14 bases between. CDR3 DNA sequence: TGTGCCAGCAAGGGGGGGCGGCTAAATCAGCCCCAGCATTTT. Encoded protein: CASKGGRLNQPQHF.

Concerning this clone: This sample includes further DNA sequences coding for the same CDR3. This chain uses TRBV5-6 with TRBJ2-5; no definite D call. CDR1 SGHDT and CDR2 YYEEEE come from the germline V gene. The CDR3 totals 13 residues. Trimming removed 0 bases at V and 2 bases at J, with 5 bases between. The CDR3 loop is CASSLGLQETQYF. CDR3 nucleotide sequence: TGTGCCAGCAGCTTGGGCCTACAAGAGACCCAGTACTTC.

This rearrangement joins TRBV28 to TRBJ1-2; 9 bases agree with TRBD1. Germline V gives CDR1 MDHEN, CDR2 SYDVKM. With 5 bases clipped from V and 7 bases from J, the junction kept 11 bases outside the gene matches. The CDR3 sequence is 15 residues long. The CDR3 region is CASSRTGGRESGYTF. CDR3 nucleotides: TGTGCCAGCAGTCGCACAGGGGGCAGGGAGAGTGGCTACACCTTC.

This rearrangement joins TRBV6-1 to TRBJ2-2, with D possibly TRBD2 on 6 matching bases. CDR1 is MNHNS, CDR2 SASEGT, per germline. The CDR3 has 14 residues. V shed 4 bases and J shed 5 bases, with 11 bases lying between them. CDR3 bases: TGTGCCAGCAGTGTCGGCGGAGGGACCGGGGAGCTGTTTTTT. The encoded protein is CASSVGGGTGELFF.

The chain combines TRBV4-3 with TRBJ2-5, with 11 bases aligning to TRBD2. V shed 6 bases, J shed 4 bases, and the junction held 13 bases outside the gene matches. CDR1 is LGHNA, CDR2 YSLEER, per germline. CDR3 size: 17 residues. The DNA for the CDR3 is TGCGCCAGCAGACCGGGGCTAGCGGGAGGCTTTGGAGAGACCCAGTACTTC. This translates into CASRPGLAGGFGETQYF.

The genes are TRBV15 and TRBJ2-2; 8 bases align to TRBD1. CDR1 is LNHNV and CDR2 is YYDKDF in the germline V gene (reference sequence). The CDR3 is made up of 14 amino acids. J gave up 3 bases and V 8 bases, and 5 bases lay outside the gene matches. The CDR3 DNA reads TGTGCCACCCGGGGACAGGAGCACACCGGGGAGCTGTTTTTT. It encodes CATRGQEHTGELFF.

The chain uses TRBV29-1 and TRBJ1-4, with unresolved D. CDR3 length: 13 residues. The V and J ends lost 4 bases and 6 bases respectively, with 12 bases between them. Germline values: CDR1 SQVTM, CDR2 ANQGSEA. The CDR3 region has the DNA TGCAGCGTTGCAGGCTTTTTGGATGAAAAACTGTTTTTT. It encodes CSVAGFLDEKLFF.

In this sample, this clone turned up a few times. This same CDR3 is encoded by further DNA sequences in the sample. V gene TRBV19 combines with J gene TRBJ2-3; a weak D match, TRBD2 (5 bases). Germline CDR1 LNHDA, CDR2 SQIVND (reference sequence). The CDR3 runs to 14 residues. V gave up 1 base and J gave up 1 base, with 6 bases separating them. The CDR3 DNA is TGTGCCAGTAGTATAGCCGGGGGCACAGATACGCAGTATTTT. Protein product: CASSIAGGTDTQYF.

The CDR3 region is CASSSGQGRINTGELFF. In DNA form, the CDR3 reads TGCGCCAGCAGCTCCGGACAGGGCCGAATCAACACCGGGGAGCTGTTTTTT. The chain joins TRBV5-1 to TRBJ2-2, with TRBD1 matching over 8 bases. Germline V lookup: CDR1 SGHRS, CDR2 YFSETQ. This CDR3 spans 17 amino acids. The V gene end was trimmed by 3 bases and the J gene end by 2 bases; junction bases not matched to a gene: 9.

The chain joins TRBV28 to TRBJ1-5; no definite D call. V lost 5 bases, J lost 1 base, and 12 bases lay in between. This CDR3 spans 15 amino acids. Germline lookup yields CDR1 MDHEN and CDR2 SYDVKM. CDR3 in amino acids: CASSKKSGSNQPQHF. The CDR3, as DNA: TGTGCCAGCAGTAAAAAGTCGGGGAGCAATCAGCCCCAGCATTTT.

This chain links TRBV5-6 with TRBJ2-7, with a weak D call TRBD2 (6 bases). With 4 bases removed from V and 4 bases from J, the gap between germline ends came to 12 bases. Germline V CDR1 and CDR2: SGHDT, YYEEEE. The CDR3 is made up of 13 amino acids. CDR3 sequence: CASSRPGGYEQYF. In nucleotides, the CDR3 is TGTGCCAGCAGCCGACCCGGGGGATACGAGCAGTACTTC.

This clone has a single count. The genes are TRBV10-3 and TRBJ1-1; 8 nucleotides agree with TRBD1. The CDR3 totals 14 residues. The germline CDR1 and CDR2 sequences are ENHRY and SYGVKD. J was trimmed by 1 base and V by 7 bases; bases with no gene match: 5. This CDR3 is CAITTTGANTEAFF. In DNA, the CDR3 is TGTGCCATCACCACGACAGGGGCGAACACTGAAGCTTTCTTT.

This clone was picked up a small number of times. DNA for the CDR3: TGTGCCAGCAGCCTAGAAGGGGGCGCTGTCGAGCAGTACTTC. It codes for CASSLEGGAVEQYF. The chain combines TRBV7-9 with TRBJ2-5; 7 bases are a match to TRBD1. Gene TRBJ2-7 matches the end of the DNA better, so the J call may be wrong. CDR1 SEHNR and CDR2 FQNEAQ come from the germline V gene (reference sequence). This CDR3 is built from 14 residues.

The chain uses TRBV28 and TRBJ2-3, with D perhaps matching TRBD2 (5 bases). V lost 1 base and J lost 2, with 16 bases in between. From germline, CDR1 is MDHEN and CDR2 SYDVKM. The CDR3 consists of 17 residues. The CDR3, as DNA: TGTGCCAGCAGTTTATCGATCCTAGCCCTAATCACAGATACGCAGTATTTT. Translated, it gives CASSLSILALITDTQYF. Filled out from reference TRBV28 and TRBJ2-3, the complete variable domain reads DVKVTQSSRYLVKRTGEKVFLECVQDMDHENMFWYRQDPGLGLRLIYFSYDVKMKEKGDIPEGYSVSREKKERFSLILESASTNQTSMYLCASSLSILALITDTQYFGPGTRLTVL.